Listed below are T cell receptor beta chains from one sample, sequenced in a study of blood T cell repertoires in COVID-19. Assay: immunoSEQ multiplex PCR; the TCRdb copy retains only in-frame clones and omits some. Of some 340,000 clones detected, 90% appear once; the ten largest clones hold about 4.2%. Sample: PBMCs or T cells enriched from blood (not recorded which). The receptors here all came from a woman aged 25 to 39 who had been exposed to COVID-19. CDR3s include the opening cysteine and the closing phenylalanine or tryptophan. A D gene is named only where the DNA matches it firmly. Clone size, where shown, is once, few, many, or a class for clones that have expanded.

v_gene	d_gene	abundance	j_gene	CDR3aa	CDR3nt
TRBV27	TRBD1	.	TRBJ1-1	CASSLDRGDTEAFF	TGTGCCAGCAGTCTGGACAGGGGGGACACTGAAGCTTTCTTT
TRBV3-1/TRBV3-2	TRBD2	once	TRBJ2-3	CASSQQLAGSTDTQYF	TGTGCCAGCAGCCAACAACTAGCGGGGAGCACAGATACGCAGTATTTT
TRBV5-6	TRBD1	.	TRBJ1-5	CASSSGTGMWNQPQHF	TGTGCCAGCAGCTCCGGGACAGGGATGTGGAATCAGCCCCAGCATTTT
TRBV5-4	TRBD1	.	TRBJ2-7	CASSLGGTEYEQYF	TGTGCCAGCAGCTTGGGGGGGACAGAATACGAGCAGTACTTC
TRBV6-6	.	.	TRBJ1-5	CASARGTPGHQPQHF	TGTGCCAGCGCCAGAGGGACACCTGGGCATCAGCCCCAGCATTTT
TRBV6-1	TRBD1	.	TRBJ2-1	CASSEVTPQGGEQFF	TGTGCCAGCAGTGAAGTCACCCCACAGGGGGGTGAGCAGTTCTTC
TRBV6-5	TRBD1	.	TRBJ1-6	CASSYSGGGSPLHF	TGTGCCAGCAGTTACTCAGGGGGCGGATCACCCCTCCACTTT
TRBV20-1	TRBD2	.	TRBJ2-1	CSASPLAGGSSYNEQFF	TGCAGTGCTAGTCCGCTAGCGGGGGGTTCCTCCTACAATGAGCAGTTCTTC
TRBV3-1/TRBV3-2	.	.	TRBJ1-2	CASSQTNLANYGYTF	TGTGCCAGCAGCCAGACAAACCTGGCTAACTATGGCTACACCTTC
TRBV7-9	.	.	TRBJ1-1	CASSPMDMQNTEAFF	TGTGCCAGCAGCCCAATGGACATGCAGAACACTGAAGCTTTCTTT
TRBV6-1	TRBD2	.	TRBJ2-5	CASSEGSRGGFWETQYF	TGTGCCAGCAGTGAAGGTAGCCGGGGGGGCTTTTGGGAGACCCAGTACTTC
TRBV12-5	.	.	TRBJ2-3	CASGLVRGQLITDTQYF	TGTGCTAGTGGTTTGGTACGAGGACAGCTAATCACAGATACGCAGTATTTT
TRBV4-1	.	.	TRBJ2-1	CASSQTILYNEQFF	TGCGCCAGCAGCCAGACTATACTCTACAATGAGCAGTTCTTC
TRBV10-3	TRBD1	.	TRBJ1-2	CAISEARDSTFYGYTF	TGTGCCATCAGTGAGGCCCGGGACAGTACTTTCTATGGCTACACCTTC
TRBV5-1	.	.	TRBJ1-1	CASSLAQVTTEAFF	TGCGCCAGCAGCTTGGCCCAGGTTACCACTGAAGCTTTCTTT
TRBV27	TRBD2	.	TRBJ2-2	CASSLLAGGHGELFF	TGTGCCAGCAGTTTACTAGCGGGGGGGCATGGGGAGCTGTTTTTT
TRBV7-9	TRBD1	.	TRBJ1-5	CASSPGTGRQHF	TGTGCCAGCAGCCCCGGGACAGGGCGCCAGCATTTT
TRBV9	TRBD1	.	TRBJ1-1	CASSAGQGNTEAFF	TGTGCCAGCAGCGCGGGACAGGGAAACACTGAAGCTTTCTTT
TRBV4-1	.	.	TRBJ1-6	CASSHGSPNSPLHF	TGCGCCAGCAGCCACGGGTCTCCTAATTCACCCCTCCACTTT
TRBV28	.	once	TRBJ1-1	CASSPIAGGQAEAFF	TGTGCCAGCAGCCCTATCGCGGGGGGACAAGCTGAAGCTTTCTTT
TRBV7-2	TRBD1	.	TRBJ1-2	CASRRTGGHSYGYTF	TGTGCCAGCAGACGTACAGGGGGACACAGCTATGGCTACACCTTC
TRBV2	.	.	TRBJ1-6	CASSPKSPLHF	TGTGCCAGCAGCCCTAAATCACCCCTCCACTTT
TRBV27	.	.	TRBJ1-4	CASSWVTGEKLFF	TGTGCCAGCAGTTGGGTTACAGGGGAAAAACTGTTTTTT
TRBV7-2	TRBD1	.	TRBJ1-2	CASTPDRGFGYTF	TGTGCCAGCACCCCTGACAGGGGTTTCGGCTACACCTTC
TRBV7-2	TRBD2	.	TRBJ2-2	CASNLAGGNTGELFF	TGTGCCAGCAACCTAGCGGGGGGGAACACCGGGGAGCTGTTTTTT
TRBV6-5	.	.	TRBJ1-3	CASSYTFGGAGNTIYF	TGTGCCAGCAGTTACACCTTCGGGGGGGCTGGAAACACCATATATTTT
TRBV4-2	TRBD2	.	TRBJ2-7	CASSRSAGTSGSYEQYF	TGTGCCAGCAGCCGCTCAGCCGGGACTAGCGGGTCCTACGAGCAGTACTTC
TRBV9	.	.	TRBJ1-2	CASSVSRGDYGYTF	TGTGCCAGCAGCGTATCCAGGGGTGACTATGGCTACACCTTC
TRBV29-1	.	.	TRBJ1-2	CSVFDYGYTF	TGCAGCGTTTTCGACTATGGCTACACCTTC
TRBV5-1	.	.	TRBJ2-7	CASSSYGNSYEQYF	TGCGCCAGCAGCTCCTACGGTAACTCCTACGAGCAGTACTTC
TRBV2	.	.	TRBJ1-4	CASSETVNEKLFF	TGTGCCAGCAGTGAGACAGTTAATGAAAAACTGTTTTTT
TRBV4-1	TRBD1	.	TRBJ1-2	CASSQGFWDSLYGYTF	TGCGCCAGCAGCCAAGGCTTCTGGGACAGTCTTTATGGCTACACCTTC
TRBV5-6	TRBD1	.	TRBJ1-1	CASSSGTGGSWTEAFF	TGTGCCAGCAGCTCCGGGACAGGGGGCAGTTGGACTGAAGCTTTCTTT
TRBV3-1/TRBV3-2	.	.	TRBJ2-1	CASSQVVLTSTYNEQFF	TGTGCCAGCAGCCAAGTAGTTCTGACTTCCACCTACAATGAGCAGTTCTTC
TRBV6-5	TRBD1	.	TRBJ2-7	CASSRGQGYNEQYF	TGTGCCAGCAGCCGGGGACAGGGGTATAACGAGCAGTACTTC
TRBV4-1	.	.	TRBJ2-2	CASSQDGAGYGELFF	TGCGCCAGCAGCCAAGACGGCGCGGGGTACGGGGAGCTGTTTTTT
TRBV4-2	.	once	TRBJ2-1	CASSQTIRGEQFF	TGTGCCAGCAGCCAGACCATTAGAGGAGAGCAGTTCTTC
TRBV4-3	TRBD1	.	TRBJ1-2	CASSQERGQGAYGYTF	TGCGCCAGCAGCCAAGAACGCGGACAGGGGGCATATGGCTACACCTTC
TRBV2	.	.	TRBJ2-7	CASRGGYEQYF	TGTGCCAGCAGGGGGGGCTACGAGCAGTACTTC
TRBV4-3	TRBD1	.	TRBJ2-7	CASSLGQGYEQYF	TGCGCCAGCAGCCTAGGACAGGGTTACGAGCAGTACTTC
TRBV18	.	few	TRBJ1-5	CASSPPGGGVDQPQHF	TGTGCCAGCTCACCACCGGGAGGGGGGGTTGATCAGCCCCAGCATTTT